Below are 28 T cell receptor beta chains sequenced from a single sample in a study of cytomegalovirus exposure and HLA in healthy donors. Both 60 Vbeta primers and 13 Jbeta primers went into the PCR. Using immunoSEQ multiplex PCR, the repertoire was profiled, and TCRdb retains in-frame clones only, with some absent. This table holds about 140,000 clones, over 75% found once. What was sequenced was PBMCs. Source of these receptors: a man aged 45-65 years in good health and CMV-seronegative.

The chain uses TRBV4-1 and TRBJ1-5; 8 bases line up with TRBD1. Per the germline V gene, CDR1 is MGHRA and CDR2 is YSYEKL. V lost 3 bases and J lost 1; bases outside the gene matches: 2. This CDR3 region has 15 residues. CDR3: CASSHDRGSNQPQHF. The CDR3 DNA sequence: TGCGCCAGCAGCCACGACAGGGGAAGCAATCAGCCCCAGCATTTT.

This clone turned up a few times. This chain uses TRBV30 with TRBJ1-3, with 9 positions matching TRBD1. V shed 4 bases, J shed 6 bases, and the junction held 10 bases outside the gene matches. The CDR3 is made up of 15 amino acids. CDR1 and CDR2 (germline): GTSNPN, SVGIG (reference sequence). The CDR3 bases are TGTGCCTGGAAAACCGGGACAGGGACTGAAAACACCATATATTTT. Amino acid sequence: CAWKTGTGTENTIYF.

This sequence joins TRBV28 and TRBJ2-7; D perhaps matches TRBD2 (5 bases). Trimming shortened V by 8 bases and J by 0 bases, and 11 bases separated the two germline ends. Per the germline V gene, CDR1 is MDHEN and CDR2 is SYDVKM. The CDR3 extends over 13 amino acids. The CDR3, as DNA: TGTGCCAGCGAGAGGGAAAGCTCCTACGAGCAGTACTTC. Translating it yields CASERESSYEQYF.

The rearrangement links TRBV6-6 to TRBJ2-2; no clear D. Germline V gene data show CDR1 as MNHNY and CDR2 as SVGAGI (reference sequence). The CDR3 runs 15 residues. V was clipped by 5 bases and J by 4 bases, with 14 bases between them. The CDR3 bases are TGTGCCAGCAGTAATCTGCCGGAGTTCACCGGGGAGCTGTTTTTT. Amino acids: CASSNLPEFTGELFF.

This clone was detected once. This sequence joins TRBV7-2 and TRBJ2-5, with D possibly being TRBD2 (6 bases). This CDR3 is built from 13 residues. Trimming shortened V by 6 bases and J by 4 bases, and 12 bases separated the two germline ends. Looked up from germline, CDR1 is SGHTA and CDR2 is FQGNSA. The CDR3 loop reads CASRPAGLETQYF. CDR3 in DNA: TGTGCCAGCAGGCCGGCGGGACTAGAGACCCAGTACTTC.

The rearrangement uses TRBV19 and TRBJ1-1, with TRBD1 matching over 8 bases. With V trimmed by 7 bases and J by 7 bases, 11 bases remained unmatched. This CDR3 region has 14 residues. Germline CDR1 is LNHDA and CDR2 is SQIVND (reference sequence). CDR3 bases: TGTGCCAGTAAAATGACAGGGGACAGGAGTGAAGCTTTCTTT. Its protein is CASKMTGDRSEAFF.

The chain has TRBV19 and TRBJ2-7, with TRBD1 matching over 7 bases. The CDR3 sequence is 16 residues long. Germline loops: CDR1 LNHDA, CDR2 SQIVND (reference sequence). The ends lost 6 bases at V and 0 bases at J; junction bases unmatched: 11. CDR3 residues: CASSRESTGSSYEQYF. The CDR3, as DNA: TGTGCCAGTAGCCGGGAATCGACAGGGAGCTCCTACGAGCAGTACTTC.

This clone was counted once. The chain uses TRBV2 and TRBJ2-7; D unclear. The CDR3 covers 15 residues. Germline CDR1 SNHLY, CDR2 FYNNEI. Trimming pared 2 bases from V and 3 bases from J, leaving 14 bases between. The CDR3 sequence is CASSETRSSNYEQYF. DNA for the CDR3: TGTGCCAGCAGTGAAACGCGGTCCTCCAACTACGAGCAGTACTTC.

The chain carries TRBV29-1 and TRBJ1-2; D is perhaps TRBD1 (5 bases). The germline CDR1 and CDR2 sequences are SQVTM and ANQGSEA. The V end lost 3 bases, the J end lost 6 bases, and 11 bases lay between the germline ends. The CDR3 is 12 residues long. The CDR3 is CSVDRGVDGYTF. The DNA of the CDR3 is TGCAGCGTTGATCGGGGGGTGGATGGCTACACCTTC.

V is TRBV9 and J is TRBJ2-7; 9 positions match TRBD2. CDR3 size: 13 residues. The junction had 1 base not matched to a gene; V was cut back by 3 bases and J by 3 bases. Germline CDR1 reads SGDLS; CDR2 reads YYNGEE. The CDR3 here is CASSGLADYEQYF. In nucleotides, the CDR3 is TGTGCCAGCAGCGGACTAGCGGACTACGAGCAGTACTTC.

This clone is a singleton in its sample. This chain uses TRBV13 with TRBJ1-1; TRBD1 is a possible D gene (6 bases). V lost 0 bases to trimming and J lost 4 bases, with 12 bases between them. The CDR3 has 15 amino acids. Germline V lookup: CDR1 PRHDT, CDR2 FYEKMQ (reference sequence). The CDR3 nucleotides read TGTGCCAGCAGCTTAGGAGGTAGGGGGGGCACTGAAGCTTTCTTT. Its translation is CASSLGGRGGTEAFF.

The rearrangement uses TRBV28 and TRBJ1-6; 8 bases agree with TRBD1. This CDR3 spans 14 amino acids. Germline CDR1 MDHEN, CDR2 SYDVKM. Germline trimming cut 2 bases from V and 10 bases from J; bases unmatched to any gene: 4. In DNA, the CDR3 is TGTGCCAGCAGTTTAGGGACAGGCATGTCACCCCTCCACTTT. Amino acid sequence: CASSLGTGMSPLHF.

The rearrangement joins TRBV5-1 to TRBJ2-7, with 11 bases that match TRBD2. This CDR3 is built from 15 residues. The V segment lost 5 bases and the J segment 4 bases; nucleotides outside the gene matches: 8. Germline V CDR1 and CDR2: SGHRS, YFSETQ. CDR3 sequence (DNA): TGCGCCAGCAGGTCCGGGACTAGCGGAACTTACGAGCAGTACTTC. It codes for CASRSGTSGTYEQYF.

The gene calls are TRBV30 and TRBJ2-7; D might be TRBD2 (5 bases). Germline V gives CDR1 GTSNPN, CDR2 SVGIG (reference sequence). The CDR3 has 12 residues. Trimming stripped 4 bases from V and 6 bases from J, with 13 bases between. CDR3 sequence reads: CAWNRGFSEQYF. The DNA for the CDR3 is TGTGCCTGGAATCGGGGATTCAGCGAGCAGTACTTC.

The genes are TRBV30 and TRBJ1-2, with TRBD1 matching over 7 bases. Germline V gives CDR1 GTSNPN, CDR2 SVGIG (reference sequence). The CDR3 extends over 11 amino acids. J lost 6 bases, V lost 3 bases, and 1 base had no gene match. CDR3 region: CAWRTGHGYTF. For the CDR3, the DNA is TGTGCCTGGAGGACAGGGCATGGCTACACCTTC.

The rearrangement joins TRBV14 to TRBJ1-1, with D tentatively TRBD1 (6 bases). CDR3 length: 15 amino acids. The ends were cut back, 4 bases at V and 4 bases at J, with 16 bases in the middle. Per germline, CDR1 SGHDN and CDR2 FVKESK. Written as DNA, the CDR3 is TGTGCCAGCAGCCGCAAAGGGGGGGGAGGCACTGAAGCTTTCTTT. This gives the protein CASSRKGGGGTEAFF.

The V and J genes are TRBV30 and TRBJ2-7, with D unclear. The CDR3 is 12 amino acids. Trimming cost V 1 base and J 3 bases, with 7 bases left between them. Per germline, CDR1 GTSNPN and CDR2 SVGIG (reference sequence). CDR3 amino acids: CAWSEQFYEQYF. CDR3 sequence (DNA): TGTGCCTGGAGTGAACAGTTCTACGAGCAGTACTTC.

In nucleotides, the CDR3 is TGTGCCAGCAGTTTAGGCAGAACCTACGAGCAGTACTTC. Protein sequence: CASSLGRTYEQYF. The genes are TRBV27 and TRBJ2-7; the D is unclear. V was pared by 2 bases and J by 2 bases, with 7 bases between. The V gene's germline CDR1 is MNHEY and CDR2 SMNVEV (reference sequence). This CDR3 comprises 13 residues.

Here the CDR3 DNA reads TGTGCCAGCAGCGTAGGAAGAGGGGGACACAGTAGGGAGCAGTTCTTC. Amino acid sequence: CASSVGRGGHSREQFF. V gene TRBV9 combines with J gene TRBJ2-1; D is perhaps TRBD1 (6 bases). Trimming removed 0 bases at V and 10 bases at J, with 20 bases between. The CDR3 totals 16 residues. The germline CDR1 and CDR2 sequences are SGDLS and YYNGEE.

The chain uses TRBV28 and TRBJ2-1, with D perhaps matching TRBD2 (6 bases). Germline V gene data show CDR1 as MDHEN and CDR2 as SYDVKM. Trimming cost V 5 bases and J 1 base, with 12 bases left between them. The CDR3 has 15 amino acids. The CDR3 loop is CASSPTRRSYNEQFF. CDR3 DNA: TGTGCCAGCAGTCCGACTAGAAGGTCCTACAATGAGCAGTTCTTC.

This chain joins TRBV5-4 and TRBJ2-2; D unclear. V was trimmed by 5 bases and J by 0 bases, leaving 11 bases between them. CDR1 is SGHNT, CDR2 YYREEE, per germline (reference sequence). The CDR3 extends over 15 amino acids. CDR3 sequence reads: CASRSSGTNTGELFF. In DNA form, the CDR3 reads TGTGCCAGCAGGTCTTCAGGCACGAACACCGGGGAGCTGTTTTTT.

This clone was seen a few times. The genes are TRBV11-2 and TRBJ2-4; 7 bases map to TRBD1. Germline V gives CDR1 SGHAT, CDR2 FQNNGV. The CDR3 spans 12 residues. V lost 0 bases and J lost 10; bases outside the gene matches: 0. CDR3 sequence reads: CASSLEQGIQYF. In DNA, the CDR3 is TGTGCCAGCAGCTTAGAACAGGGGATTCAGTACTTC.

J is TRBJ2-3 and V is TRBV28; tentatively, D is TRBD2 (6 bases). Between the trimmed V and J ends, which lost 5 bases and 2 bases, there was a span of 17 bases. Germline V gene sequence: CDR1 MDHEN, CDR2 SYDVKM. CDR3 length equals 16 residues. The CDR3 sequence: CASSRGGTADTDTQYF. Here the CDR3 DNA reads TGTGCCAGCAGTAGAGGAGGGACCGCGGACACAGATACGCAGTATTTT. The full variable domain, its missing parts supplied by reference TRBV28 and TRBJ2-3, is DVKVTQSSRYLVKRTGEKVFLECVQDMDHENMFWYRQDPGLGLRLIYFSYDVKMKEKGDIPEGYSVSREKKERFSLILESASTNQTSMYLCASSRGGTADTDTQYFGPGTRLTVL.

DNA for the CDR3: TGTGCCAGCAGCTCGACAGGGCCCTATAATTCACCCCTCCACTTT. Its translation: CASSSTGPYNSPLHF. This chain uses TRBV2 with TRBJ1-6; TRBD1 agrees at 7 bases. Trimming cost V 6 bases and J 2 bases; bases outside gene matches: 4. CDR1 is SNHLY, CDR2 FYNNEI, per germline. The CDR3 is made up of 15 amino acids.

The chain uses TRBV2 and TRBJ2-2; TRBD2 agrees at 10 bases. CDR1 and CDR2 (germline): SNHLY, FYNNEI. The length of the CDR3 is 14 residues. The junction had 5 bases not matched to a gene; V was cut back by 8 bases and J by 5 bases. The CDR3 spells CASLIAGGTGELFF. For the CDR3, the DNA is TGTGCCAGCTTGATAGCGGGAGGTACCGGGGAGCTGTTTTTT. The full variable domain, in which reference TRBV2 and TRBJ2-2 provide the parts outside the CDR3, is EPEVTQTPSHQVTQMGQEVILRCVPISNHLYFYWYRQILGQKVEFLVSFYNNEISEKSEIFDDQFSVERPDGSNFTLKIRSTKLEDSAMYFCASLIAGGTGELFFGEGSRLTVL.

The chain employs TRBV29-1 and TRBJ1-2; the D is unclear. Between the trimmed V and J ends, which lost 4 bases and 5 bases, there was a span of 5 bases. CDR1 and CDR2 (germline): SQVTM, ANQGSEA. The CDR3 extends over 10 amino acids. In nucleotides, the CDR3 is TGCAGCGTTGGCGTGTATGGCTACACCTTC. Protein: CSVGVYGYTF.

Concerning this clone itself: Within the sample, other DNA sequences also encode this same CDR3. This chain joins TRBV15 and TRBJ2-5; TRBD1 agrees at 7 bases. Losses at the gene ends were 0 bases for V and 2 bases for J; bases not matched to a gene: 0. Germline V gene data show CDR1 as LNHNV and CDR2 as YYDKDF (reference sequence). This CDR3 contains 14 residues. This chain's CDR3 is CATSRDRGQETQYF. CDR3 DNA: TGTGCCACCAGCAGAGACAGGGGGCAAGAGACCCAGTACTTC.

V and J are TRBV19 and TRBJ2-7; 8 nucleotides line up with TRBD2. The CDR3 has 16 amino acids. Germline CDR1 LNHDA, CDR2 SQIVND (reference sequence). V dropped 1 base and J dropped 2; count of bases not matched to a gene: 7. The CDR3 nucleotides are TGTGCCAGTAGTATAGGCGGAGCGGGAGTACCCTACGAGCAGTACTTC. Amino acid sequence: CASSIGGAGVPYEQYF.